Below, 24 T cell receptor beta chains from the same sample are listed, as sequenced in a study of CD8 T cells in ankylosing spondylitis. TCRdb processed the 5' RACE reads anew with MiXCR; each CDR3 protein has one entry. The data contain approximately 100,000 distinct CDR3 sequences, roughly 8.7% of them singletons. Sequencing was carried out using blood, either unsorted or a sorted T cell fraction (not recorded which). The receptors here all came from a male donor with ankylosing spondylitis or in good health (not recorded which).

In its sample, this clonotype was seen many times. The chain uses TRBV18 and TRBJ2-3; no firm D call. The germline V gene encodes CDR1 KGHSH and CDR2 LQKENI. V was clipped by 2 bases and J by 2 bases, with 8 bases between them. The CDR3 runs to 14 residues. As DNA, the CDR3 is TGTGCCAGCTCACCATCGACGCACACAGATACGCAGTATTTT. Its protein is CASSPSTHTDTQYF.

The gene calls are TRBV6-2 or TRBV6-3 and TRBJ2-1, with 10 bases identical to TRBD2. Germline V gene sequence: CDR1 MNHEY, CDR2 SVGEGT. V lost 6 bases to trimming and J lost 15 bases; unmatched junction nucleotides: 8. The length of the CDR3 is 12 residues. In DNA form, the CDR3 reads TGTGCCAGCAGCCTAACTAGCGGGAAGCCGTTCTTC. Amino acid sequence: CASSLTSGKPFF.

This clonotype was detected many times. The rearrangement links TRBV28 to TRBJ2-3, with D maybe TRBD2 (8 bases). This CDR3 comprises 15 residues. Germline V CDR1 and CDR2: MDHEN, SYDVKM. The germline V and J ends were trimmed by 4 bases and 7 bases, with 18 bases remaining between them. CDR3 bases: TGTGCCAGCAGTTCACCCGGGGGGGACAGTTATACGCAGTATTTT. Protein product: CASSSPGGDSYTQYF. Looking up the rest from reference TRBV28 and TRBJ2-3 gives the full variable domain: DVKVTQSSRYLVKRTGEKVFLECVQDMDHENMFWYRQDPGLGLRLIYFSYDVKMKEKGDIPEGYSVSREKKERFSLILESASTNQTSMYLCASSSPGGDSYTQYFGPGTRLTVL.

This clonotype was seen more than once but under ten times. This chain links TRBV6-1 with TRBJ1-5; D unresolved. CDR3 length: 13 residues. Looked up from germline, CDR1 is MNHNS and CDR2 is SASEGT. Trimming took off 5 bases at V and 5 bases at J, with 10 bases between the two ends. CDR3 loop: CASSRGRDQPQHF. CDR3 nucleotides: TGTGCCAGCAGTCGCGGACGCGATCAGCCCCAGCATTTT.

Concerning this clonotype: A read error may explain this, as a much larger clone is one base away. The V gene is TRBV19, the J gene TRBJ2-4; D gene uncertain. Germline CDR1 and CDR2: LNHDA and SQIVND (reference sequence). V lost 9 bases and J lost 6, with 12 bases in between. The CDR3 loop spans 12 amino acids. CDR3 residues: CASDDLTNIQYF. CDR3 nucleotides: TGTGCCAGCGACGACCTCACAAACATTCAGTACTTC.

This clonotype was found many times. The V gene is TRBV2, the J gene TRBJ2-2; no reliable D call. The CDR3 totals 11 residues. The V and J ends lost 9 bases and 1 base respectively, with 3 bases between them. Germline CDR1 and CDR2: SNHLY and FYNNEI. The CDR3 sequence: CASQNTGELFF. In nucleotides, the CDR3 is TGTGCCAGTCAGAACACCGGGGAGCTGTTTTTT.

This clonotype was counted ten times or more. This rearrangement joins TRBV7-2 to TRBJ1-4, with D possibly TRBD1 on 6 matching bases. The germline V gene encodes CDR1 SGHTA and CDR2 FQGNSA. CDR3 length equals 17 residues. The germline V and J ends were trimmed by 5 bases and 8 bases, with 24 bases remaining between them. CDR3 DNA sequence: TGTGCCAGCAGCGTAGGCTACCGGCGGACAGCTCACGAAAAACTGTTTTTT. Translated, it gives CASSVGYRRTAHEKLFF. The entire variable domain, with the rest obtained from reference TRBV7-2 and TRBJ1-4, is as follows: GAGVSQSPSNKVTEKGKDVELRCDPISGHTALYWYRQSLGQGLEFLIYFQGNSAPDKSGLPSDRFSAERTGGSVSTLTIQRTQQEDSAVYLCASSVGYRRTAHEKLFFGSGTQLSVL.

The sample holds many counts of this clonotype. The chain employs TRBV10-3 and TRBJ2-7; tentatively, D is TRBD1 (6 bases). The germline V and J ends were trimmed by 6 bases and 1 base, with 13 bases remaining between them. Germline CDR1 ENHRY, CDR2 SYGVKD. CDR3 length: 14 residues. The CDR3 here is CAIRVDRSSYEQYF. The CDR3 coding sequence is TGTGCCATCAGAGTGGACAGAAGTTCCTACGAGCAGTACTTC.

This clonotype was recorded many times. The chain employs TRBV29-1 and TRBJ1-2; 10 bases are shared with TRBD1. The CDR3 contains 12 residues. The V segment lost 6 bases and the J segment 8 bases; nucleotides outside the gene matches: 6. From germline, CDR1 is SQVTM and CDR2 ANQGSEA. CDR3 sequence (DNA): TGCAGCGTCGGACAGGGGGAAGGGGGCTACACCTTC. This gives the protein CSVGQGEGGYTF.

This clonotype has at least ten counts. The chain employs TRBV20-1 and TRBJ2-7; 10 nucleotides line up with TRBD1. The V gene end was trimmed by 6 bases and the J gene end by 6 bases; junction bases not matched to a gene: 11. Germline CDR1 DFQATT, CDR2 SNEGSKA (reference sequence). The CDR3 runs 14 residues. The CDR3 loop is CSAEVDRGRFEQYF. CDR3 bases: TGCAGTGCAGAAGTAGACAGGGGGCGGTTCGAGCAGTACTTC.

This clonotype was counted ten times or more. V is TRBV19 and J is TRBJ1-4; no clear D. From germline, CDR1 is LNHDA and CDR2 SQIVND (reference sequence). CDR3 length: 13 residues. Trimming took 10 bases from V and 5 from J, leaving 14 bases between them. CDR3 nucleotides: TGTGCCACCTCCGGACGTTTGAATGAAAAACTGTTTTTT. It translates to CATSGRLNEKLFF. The complete variable domain, with remaining parts taken from reference TRBV19 and TRBJ1-4, reads DGGITQSPKYLFRKEGQNVTLSCEQNLNHDAMYWYRQDPGQGLRLIYYSQIVNDFQKGDIAEGYSVSREKKESFPLTVTSAQKNPTAFYLCATSGRLNEKLFFGSGTQLSVL.

This clonotype was seen repeatedly, ten times or more. The chain carries TRBV12-3 or TRBV12-4 and TRBJ2-3, with 7 bases fitting TRBD2. The CDR3 loop spans 14 amino acids. The V and J ends lost 0 bases and 4 bases, in that order; junction bases with no gene match: 1. The CDR3 reads CASSLARGADTQYF. CDR3 bases: TGTGCCAGCAGTTTAGCCCGGGGGGCAGATACGCAGTATTTT.

The sample holds many counts of this clonotype. The CDR3 DNA is TGCAGTGCTAGTCCTCCTAATCAGCCCCAGCATTTT. The encoded protein is CSASPPNQPQHF. J is TRBJ1-5 and V is TRBV20-1; D is undetermined. This CDR3 spans 12 amino acids. V lost 3 bases and J 4 bases, leaving 7 bases between the germline ends. Germline CDR1 and CDR2: DFQATT and SNEGSKA (reference sequence).

This clonotype showed up many times. The chain carries TRBV2 and TRBJ1-4, with D hard to call. There are 14 residues in the CDR3. Per the germline V gene, CDR1 is SNHLY and CDR2 is FYNNEI. V shed 6 bases and J shed 0 bases, with 8 bases lying between them. The CDR3 sequence: CASREDATNEKLFF. CDR3 in DNA: TGTGCCAGCAGGGAGGATGCAACTAATGAAAAACTGTTTTTT.

The sample holds a few counts of this clonotype. The chain couples TRBV29-1 to TRBJ1-5; 8 nucleotides align to TRBD1. The length of the CDR3 is 18 residues. CDR1 and CDR2 (germline): SQVTM, ANQGSEA. V was clipped by 8 bases and J by 5 bases; unmatched bases: 23. Here the CDR3 reads CSPHPTGVIEGWDQPQHF. CDR3 DNA sequence: TGCAGCCCGCACCCGACAGGGGTGATCGAGGGGTGGGATCAGCCCCAGCATTTT.

This clonotype was seen many times. The rearrangement uses TRBV5-6 and TRBJ2-5, with 7 bases identical to TRBD2. The J segment lost 5 bases and the V segment lost 1 base, leaving 14 bases of the junction unmatched. Germline-derived CDR1 and CDR2 are SGHDT and YYEEEE. The CDR3 covers 17 residues. CDR3 coding DNA: TGTGCCAGCAGCTTGCTCCTAGCGGAGGGCCTTGGGGAGACCCAGTACTTC. Translated: CASSLLLAEGLGETQYF.

The rearrangement links TRBV11-3 to TRBJ2-3, with D possibly matching TRBD2 (6 bases). Germline values: CDR1 SGHNT, CDR2 YENEEA. The V end was cut by 5 bases, the J end by 6 bases, with 15 bases between. The CDR3 contains 14 residues. In DNA form, the CDR3 reads TGTGCCAGCAGCGATACCGGAGGGTGGGATACGCAGTATTTT. Translation: CASSDTGGWDTQYF.

In its sample, this clonotype was seen a few times. The chain carries TRBV30 and TRBJ1-1; 10 bases match TRBD1. The CDR3 consists of 15 residues. Looked up from germline, CDR1 is GTSNPN and CDR2 is SVGIG (reference sequence). The ends lost 2 bases at V and 5 bases at J; junction bases unmatched: 8. The CDR3 region has the DNA TGTGCCTGGAGTACCGGGACAGGGGAGAGGACTGAAGCTTTCTTT. It codes for CAWSTGTGERTEAFF.

This clonotype was counted between two and nine times. The J gene is TRBJ2-7, the V gene TRBV24-1; 7 nucleotides align to TRBD1. Germline trimming cut 5 bases from V and 3 bases from J; bases unmatched to any gene: 12. The CDR3 has 16 amino acids. Germline assignment: CDR1 KGHDR and CDR2 SFDVKD. DNA for the CDR3: TGTGCCACCAGTGGCCGGGACAGCTGGTCCTTCTACGAGCAGTACTTC. Translating it yields CATSGRDSWSFYEQYF.

This clonotype was picked up many times. The chain's CDR3 is CASSPATPLGVGNTDTQYF. The CDR3 region has the DNA TGTGCCAGCAGCCCAGCCACCCCCCTCGGGGTCGGGAACACAGATACGCAGTATTTT. The chain uses TRBV4-2 and TRBJ2-3, with TRBD2 as a possible D gene (5 bases). The CDR3 length is 19 residues. V was clipped by 4 bases and J by 2 bases, with 25 bases between them. Germline V CDR1 and CDR2: LGHNA, YNFKEQ.

This chain joins TRBV14 and TRBJ2-3; 9 positions match TRBD2. With V trimmed by 4 bases and J by 2 bases, 22 bases remained unmatched. The CDR3 spans 21 residues. CDR1 SGHDN and CDR2 FVKESK come from the germline V gene. DNA of the CDR3: TGTGCCAGCAGCCCGAGGGGTAGCGGGAGCCAAAGCCCTCGATACACAGATACGCAGTATTTT. This gives the protein CASSPRGSGSQSPRYTDTQYF.

The gene calls are TRBV7-9 and TRBJ2-7; D may be TRBD2 (5 bases). Germline CDR1 and CDR2: SEHNR and FQNEAQ (reference sequence). This CDR3 region has 14 residues. V was cut by 7 bases and J by 0 bases, with 13 bases left in between. CDR3 sequence reads: CASNRVSDSYEQYF. The CDR3 region has the DNA TGTGCCAGCAACCGCGTTAGCGACTCCTACGAGCAGTACTTC.

At least ten counts were recorded for this clonotype. The V gene is TRBV14, the J gene TRBJ2-1; 10 bases map to TRBD2. CDR3 length equals 17 residues. The J segment lost 0 bases and the V segment lost 0 bases, leaving 2 bases of the junction unmatched. Germline values: CDR1 SGHDN, CDR2 FVKESK. The CDR3 DNA follows: TGTGCCAGCAGCCAAGATCGGACTAGCGGCTCCTACAATGAGCAGTTCTTC. This translates into CASSQDRTSGSYNEQFF.

Ten or more counts support this clonotype. The rearrangement joins TRBV2 to TRBJ1-1; TRBD1 matches at 7 bases. From germline, CDR1 is SNHLY and CDR2 FYNNEI. The CDR3 length is 15 residues. With 6 bases clipped from V and 5 bases from J, the junction kept 12 bases outside the gene matches. The CDR3 sequence: CASRSIQGGATEAFF. In DNA form, the CDR3 reads TGTGCCAGCAGATCAATCCAGGGGGGGGCAACTGAAGCTTTCTTT.